The 14 T cell receptor beta chains given below trace back to one sample, sequenced in a study of T cells in women clearing cervical HPV infection (dated by TCRdb to the late 2010s). The library was prepared using the immunoSEQ multiplex PCR assay. This immuneACCESS table, as held by TCRdb, lists in-frame sequences with V and J called but not all clones. Of the missing ones, under half trace to an unresolved V gene in checked studies; the others have no known cause. This specimen's table enumerates tens of thousands of clones. The top ten hold 7.6% of the sample. Sample: blood buffy coat. The receptors originated from a woman aged 18 to 75 with a cervical HPV16 infection that either progressed to CIN3+ or cleared (not recorded which).

Turning to this clone: Read sequence stops 3 residues before the CDR3 end, and the germline J gene provides the missing end. V gene TRBV2 combines with J gene TRBJ2-7; TRBD1 is a possible D gene (5 bases). CDR3 length: 14 residues. Looked up from germline, CDR1 is SNHLY and CDR2 is FYNNEI. With 6 bases removed from V and 4 bases from J, the gap between germline ends came to 16 bases. The CDR3 DNA, read in part, is TGTGCCAGCAGGCCGCAGGGAAGAACTTACGAG. It encodes CASRPQGRTYE. The entire CDR3 reads CASRPQGRTYEQYF.

In regard to this clone: The read comes to an end 3 residues before the CDR3 does, leaving the germline J gene to fill in the end. V and J are TRBV5-1 and TRBJ2-2, with a tentative D call TRBD2 (6 bases). The germline V gene encodes CDR1 SGHRS and CDR2 YFSETQ. CDR3 length: 15 amino acids. V was cut by 0 bases and J by 3 bases, with 9 bases left in between. The part of the CDR3 DNA that was read is TGCGCCAGCAGCTTGGTCAGGGAGGACACCGGGGAG. Translated, it gives CASSLVREDTGE. The complete CDR3 protein is CASSLVREDTGELFF.

Turning to this clone: With the read ending 3 residues before the CDR3 end, the germline J gene is used to fill in that end. This rearrangement joins TRBV6-2 or TRBV6-3 to TRBJ2-7, with TRBD2 matching 8 bases. CDR3 length: 15 residues. With 6 bases clipped from V and 0 bases from J, the junction kept 7 bases outside the gene matches. The germline V gene has CDR1 MNHEY and CDR2 SVGEGT. The CDR3 loop is CASSSGGVPSYEQYF. CDR3 DNA, as far as it was read: TGTGCCAGCAGCAGCGGGGGAGTTCCCTCCTACGAG.

About this clone: The read stops 3 residues short of the end of the CDR3; the missing end is completed from the germline J gene. The J gene is TRBJ1-5, the V gene TRBV28, with TRBD1 as a possible D gene (6 bases). This CDR3 comprises 15 residues. V lost 3 bases and J 1 base, leaving 10 bases between the germline ends. In germline, CDR1 is MDHEN, CDR2 SYDVKM. The part of the CDR3 DNA that was read is TGTGCCAGCAGTTTCTCCGACAGGAGCAATCAGCCC. This encodes CASSFSDRSNQP. The whole CDR3 is CASSFSDRSNQPQHF.

Note on this clone: Read coverage stops 3 residues before the CDR3 terminus; the germline J gene supplies the remainder. The chain recombines TRBV28 with TRBJ1-2; 7 nucleotides match TRBD1. The V segment lost 3 bases and the J segment 4 bases; nucleotides outside the gene matches: 2. This CDR3 has 13 residues. Germline values: CDR1 MDHEN, CDR2 SYDVKM. Incomplete CDR3 DNA: TGTGCCAGCAGTTTTGACAGGGTCTATGGC. Its protein is CASSFDRVYG. The CDR3 as a whole reads CASSFDRVYGYTF.

With regard to this clone: The DNA ends 3 residues before the CDR3 does, and the rest of the CDR3 is filled in from the germline J gene. The genes are TRBV5-5 and TRBJ1-2; D unclear. CDR3 size: 12 residues. Germline V gene sequence: CDR1 SGHKS, CDR2 YYEKEE (reference sequence). V gave up 0 bases and J gave up 6 bases, with 6 bases separating them. The CDR3 reads CASSLEGHGYTF. The sequenced part of the CDR3 DNA is TGTGCCAGCAGCTTGGAGGGCCATGGC.

Incomplete CDR3 DNA: TGTGCCAGTAACACTGGGGGGTTCGAG. The encoded protein is CASNTGGFE. The whole CDR3 protein is CASNTGGFEQYF. The chain carries TRBV7-6 and TRBJ2-7; a possible D gene is TRBD2 (6 bases). The CDR3 is cut off 3 residues early in the read; its end comes from the germline J gene. Germline-derived CDR1 and CDR2 are SGHVS and FNYEAQ. The CDR3 consists of 12 residues. V was pared by 9 bases and J by 6 bases, with 15 bases between.

About this clone: The observed sequence ends 3 residues before the CDR3 terminus, with the missing tail filled in from the germline J gene. The chain recombines TRBV19 with TRBJ2-7; tentatively, D is TRBD1 (6 bases). V was clipped by 3 bases and J by 6 bases, with 18 bases between them. The germline gives CDR1 LNHDA, CDR2 SQIVND (reference sequence). This CDR3 is 15 amino acids long. CDR3 sequence reads: CASSIRSGAYTEQYF. The DNA read from the CDR3 is TGTGCCAGTAGTATTCGGTCAGGGGCGTATACCGAG.

To note about this clone: The read ends 3 residues shy of where the CDR3 ends; the end is completed using the germline J gene. The gene calls are TRBV7-9 and TRBJ1-1; D possibly corresponds to TRBD1 (6 bases). The germline CDR1 and CDR2 sequences are SEHNR and FQNEAQ (reference sequence). There are 12 residues in the CDR3. Between the trimmed V and J ends, which lost 8 bases and 4 bases, there was a span of 11 bases. The CDR3 DNA, read in part, is TGTGCCAGCCGCGAGGGGGTCACTGAA. Protein sequence: CASREGVTE. In full, the CDR3 reads CASREGVTEAFF.

As concerns this clone: The CDR3 is cut off 3 residues early in the read; its end comes from the germline J gene. This rearrangement joins TRBV4-1 to TRBJ2-1; 11 bases are shared with TRBD1. The V gene's germline CDR1 is MGHRA and CDR2 YSYEKL. This CDR3 has 17 residues. The ends lost 0 bases at V and 6 bases at J; junction bases unmatched: 7. The part of the CDR3 DNA that was read is TGCGCCAGCAGCCAAGACCTGGGACAGGGGGTCGGCAATGAG. It translates to CASSQDLGQGVGNE. The CDR3 as a whole reads CASSQDLGQGVGNEQFF.

Regarding this clone: The read gets to within 3 residues of the CDR3 end, and the germline J gene fills in the rest. The chain recombines TRBV19 with TRBJ2-2; D not resolved. CDR3 length: 14 residues. Between the trimmed V and J ends, which lost 8 bases and 2 bases, there was a span of 12 bases. Germline V CDR1 and CDR2: LNHDA, SQIVND (reference sequence). CDR3 bases read: TGTGCCAGTGGTGGTCTATCCAACACCGGGGAG. Encoded protein: CASGGLSNTGE. The CDR3 in its entirety is CASGGLSNTGELFF.

Comment on this clone: The read finishes 3 residues shy of the CDR3 end, and the germline J gene is used to complete it. The V call is TRBV7-2, the J call TRBJ2-3, with 8 bases fitting TRBD1. The CDR3 length is 14 residues. V shed 5 bases and J 4 bases; nucleotides not matched to a gene: 5. Germline V gene data show CDR1 as SGHTA and CDR2 as FQGNSA. CDR3 sequence: CASSLGQGPDTQYF. The covered CDR3 bases are TGTGCCAGCAGCCTCGGACAGGGCCCAGATACG.

In the case of this clone: The CDR3 end is not reached by the read, which stops 3 residues before it; the germline J gene fills it in. This chain connects TRBV20-1 to TRBJ2-3; TRBD2 matches at 7 bases. V shed 5 bases, J shed 5 bases, and the junction held 13 bases outside the gene matches. The CDR3 has 15 amino acids. In germline, CDR1 is DFQATT, CDR2 SNEGSKA (reference sequence). CDR3 protein: CSARSAAGVKDTQYF. The covered CDR3 bases are TGCAGTGCTCGTTCGGCCGCGGGGGTGAAAGATACG.

About this clone: The read comes to an end 3 residues before the CDR3 does, leaving the germline J gene to fill in the end. The chain joins TRBV18 to TRBJ1-2, with 10 positions matching TRBD1. V was pared by 0 bases and J by 5 bases, with 3 bases of the junction left unmatched. This CDR3 has 15 amino acids. CDR1 KGHSH and CDR2 LQKENI come from the germline V gene. This chain's CDR3 is CASSPPGQGLYGYTF. CDR3 DNA (partial): TGTGCCAGCTCACCACCGGGACAGGGGTTATATGGC.